The present entry profiles one T cell receptor (beta chain) with its context. No antigen is known for it. Unique molecular identifiers tagged the TCR beta cDNA libraries. The source material, 1 to 10 million T cells, gave rise to 500,000 or so cDNA molecules. TCRdb redid the calling of the PCR reads with MiXCR, one entry per CDR3 protein. The repertoire holds roughly 580,000 distinct CDR3 sequences, with around 44% as singletons. Trimming pared 0 bases from V and 5 bases from J, leaving 14 bases between. The germline gives CDR1 SGHKS, CDR2 YYEKEE (reference sequence). The CDR3 consists of 15 residues. The record originates from a study of post-analysis software for immune sequencing data. The study's findings and limits: Strong co-clustering by F measure was evident for samples that had been prepared in the same batch. Controls had significantly higher normalized Chao1 diversity than multiple sclerosis patients. Among about 5 TRBV segments more frequent in patients than controls were TRBV5-6, TRBV5-1 and TRBV20-1.

J is TRBJ1-2 and V is TRBV5-5; possibly TRBD1 for D (5 bases). Sequencing input: blood. This TCR derives from a girl between 10 and 17 years old with multiple sclerosis. This CDR3 is CASSLGGLYTYGYTF. The CDR3 DNA sequence: TGTGCCAGCAGCTTGGGGGGCCTTTATACTTATGGCTACACCTTC.